This section outlines one TCR beta chain sequence together with its context. Methods used by the authors: Estimation of nucleated cell counts was performed using reference gene primer amplification. Sequencing used immunoSEQ multiplex PCR; TCRdb keeps in-frame clones, though not all of them. V, J and clone size derive from that table, while D and trimming were established from the DNA sequence. The profile shows about 220,000 clones, under 90% of them singletons. The CDR3 totals 18 residues. Germline assignment: CDR1 SGHRS and CDR2 YFSETQ. V was shortened by 1 base and J by 0 bases, with 19 bases between the two germline ends. This sample is drawn from a study of blood T cell repertoires in COVID-19. Study at large: Material from acute and convalescent COVID-19 was sourced from the United States, Italy and Spain.

This chain links TRBV5-1 with TRBJ1-1; tentative D call: TRBD1 (6 bases). The sequenced material came from peripheral blood. The clonotype was recovered from an elderly woman with acute or convalescent COVID-19. CDR3 DNA: TGCGCCAGCAGCTTGATGGGACAAGGAGCGGGGTTGAACACTGAAGCTTTCTTT. This translates into CASSLMGQGAGLNTEAFF.